The 30 T cell receptor beta chains in this list originate from one sample, sequenced in a study of shared clonotypes between healthy human individuals. Profiling relied on immunoSEQ multiplex PCR, and the TCRdb table lists in-frame clones only, not all of them. The data hold some 1,100,000 clones, with around three quarters observed a single time. The material sequenced was memory CD4+ T cells from PBMCs. Subset described: CD45RA-negative fraction. The source is a man younger than 35 in good health. Some clones in this sample may be carry-over from other donors' samples.

This clone has just a few counts. This chain links TRBV9 with TRBJ1-2; D not certain. This CDR3 is built from 18 residues. V lost 2 bases and J 2 bases, leaving 22 bases between the germline ends. CDR1 is SGDLS and CDR2 is YYNGEE in the germline V gene. CDR3 sequence reads: CASSVRLIVRAENYGYTF. In DNA, the CDR3 is TGTGCCAGCAGCGTCCGCCTTATAGTGAGGGCGGAAAACTATGGCTACACCTTC. Full variable domain (outside the CDR3, taken from reference TRBV9 and TRBJ1-2): DSGVTQTPKHLITATGQRVTLRCSPRSGDLSVYWYQQSLDQGLQFLIQYYNGEERAKGNILERFSAQQFPDLHSELNLSSLELGDSALYFCASSVRLIVRAENYGYTFGSGTRLTVV.

This clone was detected only a few times. The chain uses TRBV27 and TRBJ2-7, with D unresolved. V was pared by 6 bases and J by 3 bases, with 12 bases between. Germline-derived CDR1 and CDR2 are MNHEY and SMNVEV (reference sequence). This CDR3 contains 13 residues. The CDR3 region has the DNA TGTGCCAGCAGCAGAAGGGTCTACTACGAGCAGTACTTC. Protein: CASSRRVYYEQYF.

CDR3 sequence reads: CASSDLTGYEETQYF. The CDR3 nucleotides read TGTGCCAGCAGCGATTTGACAGGGTACGAGGAGACCCAGTACTTC. V and J are TRBV11-2 and TRBJ2-5; 7 positions agree with TRBD1. The CDR3 length is 15 residues. The germline CDR1 and CDR2 sequences are SGHAT and FQNNGV. Unmatched junction bases numbered 11, after V lost 5 bases and J lost 5 bases.

The CDR3 is CASSLVAANTGELFF. In nucleotides, the CDR3 is TGTGCCAGCAGCTTAGTGGCAGCGAACACCGGGGAGCTGTTTTTT. This chain links TRBV11-2 with TRBJ2-2, with unresolved D. V was shortened by 1 base and J by 0 bases, with 6 bases between the two germline ends. The V gene's germline CDR1 is SGHAT and CDR2 FQNNGV. CDR3 size: 15 residues.

The V call is TRBV5-1, the J call TRBJ2-3, with D uncertain. V lost 0 bases, J lost 3 bases, and 11 bases lay in between. Germline assignment: CDR1 SGHRS and CDR2 YFSETQ. The CDR3 runs 15 residues. DNA of the CDR3: TGCGCCAGCAGCTTGGACTCTCATAAGACAGATACGCAGTATTTT. It yields the protein CASSLDSHKTDTQYF.

This clone was recorded a few times. V gene TRBV28 combines with J gene TRBJ1-2; TRBD1 agrees at 8 bases. CDR3 length equals 13 residues. Per the germline V gene, CDR1 is MDHEN and CDR2 is SYDVKM. With V trimmed by 10 bases and J by 4 bases, 8 bases remained unmatched. The CDR3 nucleotides read TGTGCCACATACGACAGGGGCCCCTATGGCTACACCTTC. This codes for CATYDRGPYGYTF.

V and J are TRBV19 and TRBJ2-5; 10 nucleotides agree with TRBD2. From germline, CDR1 is LNHDA and CDR2 SQIVND (reference sequence). This CDR3 has 14 residues. V was pared by 3 bases and J by 5 bases, with 3 bases of the junction left unmatched. CDR3 region: CASSIASGSETQYF. The CDR3 DNA follows: TGTGCCAGTAGTATTGCTAGCGGGAGTGAGACCCAGTACTTC.

This clone has only one observation. The V gene is TRBV4-1, the J gene TRBJ2-3; D remains unclear. Germline V gene data show CDR1 as MGHRA and CDR2 as YSYEKL. With 1 base removed from V and 2 bases from J, the gap between germline ends came to 4 bases. This CDR3 contains 13 residues. CDR3 DNA: TGCGCCAGCAGCCAAGGGGCCACAGATACGCAGTATTTT. Amino acid sequence: CASSQGATDTQYF.

CDR3 in DNA: TGTGCCAGCAGACATAGACTAGCGGGAGAATACGAGCAGTACTTC. Amino acids: CASRHRLAGEYEQYF. The J gene is TRBJ2-7, the V gene TRBV28, with 12 bases matching TRBD2. The V segment lost 6 bases and the J segment 4 bases; nucleotides outside the gene matches: 7. Germline V gene sequence: CDR1 MDHEN, CDR2 SYDVKM. CDR3 size: 15 residues.

This chain links TRBV6-5 with TRBJ1-1; D is perhaps TRBD1 (5 bases). CDR1 is MNHEY, CDR2 SVGAGI, per germline. The CDR3 covers 14 residues. Trimming shortened V by 4 bases and J by 0 bases, and 9 bases separated the two germline ends. The CDR3 here is CASSFGGVNTEAFF. CDR3 DNA sequence: TGTGCCAGCAGTTTTGGGGGGGTGAACACTGAAGCTTTCTTT.

J is TRBJ2-5 and V is TRBV7-2, with 8 positions matching TRBD2. The CDR3 loop spans 14 amino acids. Germline lookup yields CDR1 SGHTA and CDR2 FQGNSA. V gave up 5 bases and J gave up 6 bases; unmatched junction bases: 8. Here the CDR3 reads CASSPSGRGQTQYF. CDR3 sequence (DNA): TGTGCCAGCAGCCCGAGCGGGAGAGGACAGACCCAGTACTTC.

CDR3 in amino acids: CASSLIAANYEQYF. The CDR3, as DNA: TGTGCCAGCAGCTTAATAGCGGCTAACTACGAGCAGTACTTC. This chain joins TRBV7-2 and TRBJ2-7; tentatively, D is TRBD2 (6 bases). The CDR3 extends over 14 amino acids. Germline V gene lookup returns CDR1 SGHTA and CDR2 FQGNSA. V was shortened by 2 bases and J by 3 bases, with 11 bases between the two germline ends.

This clone was observed a single time. The chain recombines TRBV28 with TRBJ2-7, with 11 bases that match TRBD2. The CDR3 has 15 residues. Per germline, CDR1 MDHEN and CDR2 SYDVKM. V lost 4 bases, J lost 3 bases, and 5 bases stayed unmatched. CDR3 sequence (DNA): TGTGCCAGCAGTTCCGGGACTAGCGGCCACTACGAGCAGTACTTC. As protein: CASSSGTSGHYEQYF.

J is TRBJ2-1 and V is TRBV28, with 10 bases fitting TRBD2. Losses at the gene ends were 8 bases for V and 0 bases for J; bases not matched to a gene: 7. Germline CDR1 MDHEN, CDR2 SYDVKM. This CDR3 has 16 residues. The CDR3 coding sequence is TGTGCCAGCGGAGGACTAGCGGCAGGCTCCTACAATGAGCAGTTCTTC. The encoded protein is CASGGLAAGSYNEQFF.

The gene calls are TRBV6-1 and TRBJ1-1; 7 positions match TRBD1. The germline V gene has CDR1 MNHNS and CDR2 SASEGT. V trimming: 4 bases; J trimming: 11 bases; junction bases outside the gene matches: 10. The CDR3 covers 13 residues. The CDR3 DNA follows: TGTGCCAGCAGTGTAGGGGGCGGCACGTGGGCTTTCTTT. This gives the protein CASSVGGGTWAFF.

This chain connects TRBV4-1 to TRBJ2-5, with D tentatively TRBD1 or TRBD2 (5 bases each). CDR1 is MGHRA and CDR2 is YSYEKL in the germline V gene. The CDR3 totals 14 residues. V dropped 6 bases and J dropped 3 bases, with 14 bases sitting between them. The CDR3 spells CASRSVGTKETQYF. CDR3 nucleotides: TGCGCCAGCAGGTCGGTTGGGACCAAAGAGACCCAGTACTTC.

CDR3 sequence (DNA): TGTGCCAGCAGCCCCCGACAGGGGGTAGCATACAATGAGCAGTTCTTC. It is translated as CASSPRQGVAYNEQFF. The genes are TRBV9 and TRBJ2-1, with 9 bases identical to TRBD1. V lost 4 bases to trimming and J lost 4 bases; unmatched junction nucleotides: 9. The CDR3 has 16 residues. CDR1 and CDR2 (germline): SGDLS, YYNGEE.

For the CDR3, the DNA is TGCAGCGTTGATACAGGGGGAGATACGCAGTATTTT. Amino acid sequence: CSVDTGGDTQYF. The rearrangement links TRBV29-1 to TRBJ2-3; 8 positions agree with TRBD1. From germline, CDR1 is SQVTM and CDR2 ANQGSEA. V trimming: 3 bases; J trimming: 5 bases; junction bases outside the gene matches: 1. CDR3 length equals 12 residues.

The V call is TRBV6-1, the J call TRBJ2-5, with 10 bases that match TRBD2. V trimming: 2 bases; J trimming: 5 bases; junction bases outside the gene matches: 5. In germline, CDR1 is MNHNS, CDR2 SASEGT. The CDR3 consists of 15 residues. In DNA, the CDR3 is TGTGCCAGCAGTGAATTCACTAGCGGGAAGGAGACCCAGTACTTC. This encodes CASSEFTSGKETQYF.

The chain uses TRBV7-9 and TRBJ1-4; 9 nucleotides match TRBD1. Per the germline V gene, CDR1 is SEHNR and CDR2 is FQNEAQ (reference sequence). This CDR3 region has 15 residues. Trimming at V came to 4 bases and at J to 7 bases, leaving 7 bases not matched to a gene. As DNA, the CDR3 is TGTGCCAGCAGCTCTCCGGGACAGGGAGGTGAAAAACTGTTTTTT. It specifies CASSSPGQGGEKLFF. The full variable domain, in which reference TRBV7-9 and TRBJ1-4 provide the parts outside the CDR3, is DTGVSQNPRHKITKRGQNVTFRCDPISEHNRLYWYRQTLGQGPEFLTYFQNEAQLEKSRLLSDRFSAERPKGSFSTLEIQRTEQGDSAMYLCASSSPGQGGEKLFFGSGTQLSVL.

Note on this clone: A much more abundant neighbour one base away suggests this may be a read error. Other DNA sequences in this sample translate to the same CDR3. This chain joins TRBV5-4 and TRBJ2-1, with D maybe TRBD1 (5 bases). V lost 2 bases and J 4 bases, leaving 7 bases between the germline ends. The germline CDR1 and CDR2 sequences are SGHNT and YYREEE (reference sequence). The CDR3 has 13 residues. CDR3 loop: CASSFTGYNEQFF. CDR3 coding DNA: TGTGCCAGCAGCTTCACAGGATACAATGAGCAGTTCTTC.

The count of this clone is one. The chain combines TRBV28 with TRBJ2-7, with D possibly TRBD1 on 6 matching bases. Germline V gene sequence: CDR1 MDHEN, CDR2 SYDVKM. The V end lost 1 base, the J end lost 4 bases, and 14 bases lay between the germline ends. The CDR3 has 15 amino acids. The CDR3 region has the DNA TGTGCCAGCAGTTTATCGGCAGGGGAATGGTACGAGCAGTACTTC. Amino acid sequence: CASSLSAGEWYEQYF. Supplemented by reference TRBV28 and TRBJ2-7, the full variable domain reads DVKVTQSSRYLVKRTGEKVFLECVQDMDHENMFWYRQDPGLGLRLIYFSYDVKMKEKGDIPEGYSVSREKKERFSLILESASTNQTSMYLCASSLSAGEWYEQYFGPGTRLTVT.

The chain recombines TRBV27 with TRBJ1-5, with 8 positions matching TRBD1. The CDR3 runs 15 residues. V trimming: 0 bases; J trimming: 5 bases; junction bases outside the gene matches: 3. Germline lookup yields CDR1 MNHEY and CDR2 SMNVEV (reference sequence). The CDR3 nucleotides read TGTGCCAGCAGTTTATCCTCAGGGGGCCATCAGCCCCAGCATTTT. It yields the protein CASSLSSGGHQPQHF.

This clone was seen only once. The rearrangement joins TRBV11-2 to TRBJ2-2; TRBD1 matches 8 bases. The CDR3 is 15 residues long. V shed 5 bases and J 5 bases; nucleotides not matched to a gene: 7. Germline V CDR1 and CDR2: SGHAT, FQNNGV. The CDR3 bases are TGTGCCAGCAGCCACCCGGACAGGGTGACCGGGGAGCTGTTTTTT. This sequence encodes CASSHPDRVTGELFF. The full variable domain, in which reference TRBV11-2 and TRBJ2-2 provide the parts outside the CDR3, is EAGVAQSPRYKIIEKRQSVAFWCNPISGHATLYWYQQILGQGPKLLIQFQNNGVVDDSQLPKDRFSAERLKGVDSTLKIQPAKLEDSAVYLCASSHPDRVTGELFFGEGSRLTVL.

The chain links TRBV7-3 to TRBJ2-2, with a tentative D call TRBD1 (5 bases). This CDR3 has 13 residues. CDR1 is SGHTA, CDR2 FQGTGA, per germline. V lost 4 bases and J 6 bases, leaving 9 bases between the germline ends. The DNA of the CDR3 is TGTGCCAGCAGCTCCACAGGTTCCGGGGAGCTGTTTTTT. Protein: CASSSTGSGELFF.

This clone was detected only a few times. This chain links TRBV4-1 with TRBJ1-1; a possible D gene is TRBD1 (5 bases). CDR3 size: 14 residues. CDR1 and CDR2 from the germline V gene are MGHRA and YSYEKL. Trimming took 0 bases from V and 7 from J, leaving 12 bases between them. The CDR3 nucleotides are TGCGCCAGCAGCCAAGAGGAGGGACGGCGTGAAGCTTTCTTT. Translated, it gives CASSQEEGRREAFF.

The chain employs TRBV5-1 and TRBJ2-7, with 13 bases that match TRBD2. From germline, CDR1 is SGHRS and CDR2 YFSETQ. Unmatched junction bases numbered 10, after V lost 4 bases and J lost 6 bases. The CDR3 has 16 amino acids. CDR3 DNA sequence: TGCGCCAGCAGCCCCACAGGACTAGCGGGAGTTACCGAGCAGTACTTC. Translation gives CASSPTGLAGVTEQYF. Based on the CDR3 plus reference TRBV5-1 and TRBJ2-7, the full variable domain is KAGVTQTPRYLIKTRGQQVTLSCSPISGHRSVSWYQQTPGQGLQFLFEYFSETQRNKGNFPGRFSGRQFSNSRSEMNVSTLELGDSALYLCASSPTGLAGVTEQYFGPGTRLTVT.

This chain uses TRBV18 with TRBJ2-7; D perhaps matches TRBD2 (6 bases). The ends were cut back, 2 bases at V and 3 bases at J, with 11 bases in the middle. The germline gives CDR1 KGHSH, CDR2 LQKENI. The CDR3 runs 14 residues. This chain's CDR3 is CASSPDPGGYEQYF. The DNA for the CDR3 is TGTGCCAGCTCACCAGACCCCGGGGGCTACGAGCAGTACTTC.

V usage is TRBV6-6 and J usage is TRBJ1-1; tentatively, D is TRBD1 (6 bases). The germline V gene has CDR1 MNHNY and CDR2 SVGAGI (reference sequence). V dropped 6 bases and J dropped 6 bases, with 14 bases sitting between them. The CDR3 runs 13 residues. CDR3 nucleotide sequence: TGTGCCAGCAGAGACAGGACCGCTGCTGAAGCTTTCTTT. Translated, it gives CASRDRTAAEAFF.

Details on this clone: Since a far larger clone is one base different, this is likely a read error. Other DNA sequences in the same sample also yield this CDR3. The V and J genes are TRBV25-1 and TRBJ1-1; D is unresolved. This CDR3 has 14 amino acids. Germline V CDR1 and CDR2: MGHDK, SYGVNS. This CDR3 reads CASSEYQEGTEAFF. The CDR3 nucleotides read TGTGCCAGTAGTGAATATCAAGAGGGCACTGAAGCTTTCTTT.